The T cell receptor beta chain under discussion was sequenced for a study of shared clonotypes between healthy human individuals. Study overall: There were three CD4 naive, three CD4 memory, two CD8 naive and one CD8 memory plates per donor.

Terminally differentiated effector memory CD45RA+ cells were excluded from the naive CD8 cells, which were CD45RO-negative and positively selected for CCR7. Donation came from healthy HIV-negative adults that had no recent acute infections or vaccinations. This CDR3 has 14 residues. Germline CDR1 SGHDN, CDR2 FVKESK. Trimming took 2 bases from V and 0 from J, leaving 8 bases between them. The authors ran the assay at deep level. The authors' processing: ImmunoSEQ only sent back junction sequences with no quality scores, so filtering was done differently. Only in-frame clones appear in the TCRdb table, and some are missing; sequencing was by immunoSEQ multiplex PCR. The D gene and trimming were derived from the DNA, and the V and J assignments and clone size from that table. The sample lists hundreds of thousands of clones; approximately 96% were seen once.

The TCR comes from a woman aged 25 to 39 in good health. The chain couples TRBV14 to TRBJ2-7; D tentatively reads TRBD1 or TRBD2 (5 bases each). The sample comprised naive CD8+ T cells sorted from blood. The CDR3 reads CASSQQGPSYEQYF. Here the CDR3 DNA reads TGTGCCAGCAGCCAACAGGGACCCTCCTACGAGCAGTACTTC.